This entry lists 14 T cell receptor beta chains sequenced from one sample in a study of OX40 agonist ivuxolimab in advanced cancers. Produced via immunoSEQ multiplex PCR; TCRdb's table is partial and in-frame only. The table includes under 100,000 clones, around 83% detected once. The sequences come from CD4+ or CD8+ T cells sorted from blood, collected in a trial of the OX40 agonist ivuxolimab. The source of these receptors is an adult with an advanced solid tumor such as melanoma, head and neck, liver or kidney cancer.

The chain couples TRBV5-6 to TRBJ2-7; D tentatively fits TRBD1 or TRBD2 (5 bases each). V gave up 4 bases and J gave up 3 bases, with 14 bases separating them. CDR1 and CDR2 from the germline V gene are SGHDT and YYEEEE. The CDR3 consists of 14 residues. The CDR3 region is CASSRLGEFYEQYF. DNA of the CDR3: TGTGCCAGCAGCCGCCTGGGGGAGTTCTACGAGCAGTACTTC. The full variable domain, in which reference TRBV5-6 and TRBJ2-7 provide the parts outside the CDR3, is DAGVTQSPTHLIKTRGQQVTLRCSPKSGHDTVSWYQQALGQGPQFIFQYYEEEERQRGNFPDRFSGHQFPNYSSELNVNALLLGDSALYLCASSRLGEFYEQYFGPGTRLTVT.

The chain recombines TRBV11-2 with TRBJ1-4; no clear D. With 3 bases removed from V and 3 bases from J, the gap between germline ends came to 8 bases. CDR1 is SGHAT, CDR2 FQNNGV, per germline. CDR3 length: 14 amino acids. This chain's CDR3 is CASSFAGSNEKLFF. CDR3 DNA sequence: TGTGCCAGCAGCTTTGCGGGATCTAATGAAAAACTGTTTTTT. Filled out from reference TRBV11-2 and TRBJ1-4, the complete variable domain reads EAGVAQSPRYKIIEKRQSVAFWCNPISGHATLYWYQQILGQGPKLLIQFQNNGVVDDSQLPKDRFSAERLKGVDSTLKIQPAKLEDSAVYLCASSFAGSNEKLFFGSGTQLSVL.

The V and J genes are TRBV14 and TRBJ1-1, with D unclear. The CDR3 runs to 13 residues. Germline V gives CDR1 SGHDN, CDR2 FVKESK. Trimming pared 2 bases from V and 1 base from J, leaving 5 bases between. CDR3 bases: TGTGCCAGCAGCCAACACCAGAACACTGAAGCTTTCTTT. Protein: CASSQHQNTEAFF.

The chain uses TRBV5-4 and TRBJ2-7, with D maybe TRBD2 (6 bases). Trimming cost V 3 bases and J 2 bases, with 9 bases left between them. CDR1 is SGHNT, CDR2 YYREEE, per germline (reference sequence). The CDR3 consists of 13 residues. CDR3: CASSSDYTYEQYF. DNA of the CDR3: TGTGCCAGCAGCTCGGACTATACCTACGAGCAGTACTTC.

V usage is TRBV5-4 and J usage is TRBJ2-3; 8 nucleotides agree with TRBD2. This CDR3 is built from 16 residues. V lost 3 bases, J lost 0 bases, and 6 bases stayed unmatched. CDR1 and CDR2 (germline): SGHNT, YYREEE (reference sequence). CDR3 DNA: TGTGCCAGCAGCTCTCGCGGGGGGCTTAGCACAGATACGCAGTATTTT. It encodes CASSSRGGLSTDTQYF.

CDR3: CASSAREDGYTF. CDR3 nucleotide sequence: TGCGCCAGCAGCGCCAGGGAAGATGGCTACACCTTC. The rearrangement uses TRBV10-2 and TRBJ1-2; D might be TRBD1 (5 bases). Trimming took 6 bases from V and 6 from J, leaving 11 bases between them. From germline, CDR1 is WSHSY and CDR2 SAAADI. The CDR3 runs to 12 residues.

This chain connects TRBV28 to TRBJ1-5, with 7 bases matching TRBD1. The germline V gene encodes CDR1 MDHEN and CDR2 SYDVKM. V lost 6 bases to trimming and J lost 2 bases; unmatched junction nucleotides: 13. The CDR3 spans 17 residues. CDR3 loop: CASRPGQVPKGNQPQHF. In DNA form, the CDR3 reads TGTGCCAGCAGACCAGGACAGGTCCCTAAGGGCAATCAGCCCCAGCATTTT.

The chain has TRBV6-1 and TRBJ2-7; D might be TRBD1 (6 bases). Germline loops: CDR1 MNHNS, CDR2 SASEGT. V lost 2 bases and J 0 bases, leaving 17 bases between the germline ends. The CDR3 contains 17 residues. DNA for the CDR3: TGTGCCAGCAGTGAACCATCTCCAGGGGCGAGCTCCTACGAGCAGTACTTC. Translated, it gives CASSEPSPGASSYEQYF.

The CDR3 loop reads CASSPGTVSGNTIYF. Written as DNA, the CDR3 is TGTGCCAGCAGCCCCGGGACAGTCTCTGGAAACACCATATATTTT. This chain joins TRBV2 and TRBJ1-3, with 7 bases identical to TRBD1. Germline V gene lookup returns CDR1 SNHLY and CDR2 FYNNEI. The ends lost 6 bases at V and 0 bases at J; junction bases unmatched: 5. This CDR3 is 15 amino acids long.

The DNA for the CDR3 is TGTGCCAGCAGTTTTGCCAGGGCTACCTACGAGCAGTACTTC. Translation gives CASSFARATYEQYF. The gene calls are TRBV28 and TRBJ2-7, with a possible D match to TRBD1 (5 bases). CDR3 length: 14 amino acids. V was shortened by 3 bases and J by 2 bases, with 11 bases between the two germline ends. Germline V lookup: CDR1 MDHEN, CDR2 SYDVKM.

This rearrangement joins TRBV7-9 to TRBJ1-4; possible D gene TRBD1, 5 bases. From germline, CDR1 is SEHNR and CDR2 FQNEAQ (reference sequence). The CDR3 has 12 amino acids. Trimming took 5 bases from V and 11 from J, leaving 12 bases between them. The CDR3 DNA is TGTGCCAGCAGCCGGGACGGCCTGAAACTGTTTTTT. This sequence encodes CASSRDGLKLFF.

The gene calls are TRBV2 and TRBJ2-5; possible D gene TRBD2, 7 bases. V gave up 4 bases and J gave up 5 bases, with 17 bases separating them. The CDR3 length is 15 residues. CDR1 and CDR2 (germline): SNHLY, FYNNEI. The DNA of the CDR3 is TGTGCCAGCAGTGTACGGGGGGCGCGTCTTGAGACCCAGTACTTC. It yields the protein CASSVRGARLETQYF.

This chain joins TRBV19 and TRBJ2-7; possible D gene TRBD1, 6 bases. Germline loops: CDR1 LNHDA, CDR2 SQIVND (reference sequence). The V end lost 5 bases, the J end lost 6 bases, and 14 bases lay between the germline ends. The CDR3 sequence is 13 residues long. CDR3 residues: CASSSYHRVEQYF. CDR3 coding DNA: TGTGCCAGTAGTTCCTATCACAGGGTCGAGCAGTACTTC. The whole variable domain, filled in from reference TRBV19 and TRBJ2-7, reads DGGITQSPKYLFRKEGQNVTLSCEQNLNHDAMYWYRQDPGQGLRLIYYSQIVNDFQKGDIAEGYSVSREKKESFPLTVTSAQKNPTAFYLCASSSYHRVEQYFGPGTRLTVT.

A word on this clone: A read error may account for a junction end that differs from germline. The genes are TRBV7-2 and TRBJ2-1; TRBD2 aligns across 8 bases. The CDR3 covers 16 residues. Germline loops: CDR1 SGHTA, CDR2 FQGNSA. For the CDR3, the DNA is TGTGCCAGCAGTTTTAGCGGGGCAAGCTCCTACGATGAGCAGTTCTTC. Translating it yields CASSFSGASSYDEQFF.